Listed below are T cell receptor beta chains from one sample, sequenced in a study of T cells in Graves' hyperthyroidism and ophthalmopathy. MiXCR, run by TCRdb on the multiplex PCR reads, gives a single entry per CDR3 protein. The sample has roughly 530,000 distinct CDR3 sequences; over 15% are singletons. The sample consisted of blood. The receptors derive from a woman aged 18-29 years with Graves' ophthalmopathy. Both conserved end residues are part of each CDR3. The order of the fields is D gene, clone size, J gene, V gene, CDR3 protein, CDR3 DNA. A D gene is named only where the DNA matches it firmly. Expanded clones are given a class, and other clones once, few, many or no size at all.

>-|few|TRBJ1-3|TRBV20-1
CSPHERRDTIYF
TGCAGTCCTCACGAGCGCCGAGACACCATATATTTT
>TRBD1|many|TRBJ1-5|TRBV30
CAWSRTGGQPQHF
TGTGCCTGGTCTCGGACAGGAGGCCAGCCCCAGCATTTT
>TRBD1|many|TRBJ1-1|TRBV9
CASSPQQGGTEAFF
TGTGCCAGCAGCCCCCAACAGGGGGGGACTGAAGCTTTCTTT
>-|many|TRBJ1-1|TRBV4-2
CASSPDREDTEAFF
TGTGCCAGCAGCCCGGACAGAGAAGACACTGAAGCTTTCTTT
>-|few|TRBJ2-5|TRBV4-1
CASSQDPTLRQVRYF
TGCGCCAGCAGCCAAGATCCCACACTTAGACAGGTTCGGTACTTC
>-|many|TRBJ2-5|TRBV6-2/TRBV6-3
CASCYTGGEETQYF
TGTGCCAGCTGTTATACCGGCGGGGAAGAGACCCAGTACTTC
>TRBD2|few|TRBJ2-7|TRBV5-1
CASSLWGTSGLYEQYF
TGCGCCAGCAGCTTGTGGGGGACTAGCGGGCTATACGAGCAGTACTTC
>-|many|TRBJ2-3|TRBV28
CASSFRGTDTQYF
TGTGCCAGCAGTTTCCGCGGCACAGATACGCAGTATTTT
>-|-|TRBJ2-1|TRBV29-1
CSVPGSQEQFF
TGCAGCGTCCCCGGGAGCCAAGAGCAGTTCTTC
>-|-|TRBJ1-2|TRBV3-1
CASSQDDGGLIANYGYTF
TGTGCCAGCAGCCAAGATGACGGGGGGCTAATAGCTAACTATGGCTACACCTTC
>-|many|TRBJ2-3|TRBV9
CASSAGADTQYF
TGTGCCAGCAGTGCGGGGGCAGACACGCAGTATTTT
>TRBD2|many|TRBJ2-1|TRBV5-1
CASSLGTSGYNEQFF
TGTGCCAGCAGCTTAGGGACTAGCGGATACAATGAGCAGTTCTTC
>-|-|TRBJ2-7|TRBV4-1
CASSQVMTDSYEQYF
TGCGCCAGCAGCCAAGTAATGACAGACTCCTACGAGCAGTACTTC
>TRBD1|many|TRBJ1-2|TRBV10-1
CASSEQGAGYTF
TGCGCCAGCAGTGAACAGGGGGCTGGCTACACCTTC
>TRBD2|-|TRBJ2-7|TRBV20-1
CSARAGGGYSEQYF
TGCAGTGCTAGGGCGGGGGGAGGGTATAGCGAGCAGTACTTC
>TRBD1|many|TRBJ1-2|TRBV30
CAWSDFTRTGDTF
TGTGCCTGGAGTGATTTTACGAGGACAGGGGACACCTTC
>-|-|TRBJ2-7|TRBV6-1
CASSSFAHEQYF
TGTGCCAGCAGTTCCTTCGCCCACGAGCAGTACTTC
>-|many|TRBJ2-5|TRBV20-1
CSARSGQRGETQYF
TGCAGTGCTAGATCGGGGCAAAGAGGAGAGACCCAGTACTTC
>-|few|TRBJ2-2|TRBV9
CASRLGQGPTGELFF
TGTGCCAGCAGACTTGGTCAGGGGCCCACCGGGGAGCTGTTTTTT
>TRBD2|-|TRBJ2-1|TRBV6-2/TRBV6-3
CASSRGLAGVNNEQFF
TGTGCCAGCAGTCGGGGACTAGCGGGAGTTAACAATGAGCAGTTCTTC
>-|many|TRBJ1-1|TRBV6-1
CASSNQNTEAFF
TGTGCCAGCAGTAATCAGAACACTGAAGCTTTCTTT
>-|few|TRBJ1-3|TRBV6-2/TRBV6-3
CASKTGSFLSTIYF
TGTGCCAGCAAAACAGGGTCCTTCCTGTCCACCATATATTTT
>-|-|TRBJ1-5|TRBV7-2
CASSPERYSNQPQHF
TGTGCCAGCAGCCCCGAGAGATATAGCAATCAGCCCCAGCATTTT
>TRBD1|few|TRBJ1-2|TRBV4-1
CASSPGGQTNYGYTF
TGCGCCAGCAGCCCGGGGGGACAGACTAACTATGGCTACACCTTC
>TRBD2|many|TRBJ2-1|TRBV12-3/TRBV12-4
CASSLEAGVSNEQFF
TGTGCCAGCAGTTTAGAGGCGGGAGTAAGCAATGAGCAGTTCTTC
>-|many|TRBJ1-5|TRBV7-2
CASSLRIDQPQHF
TGTGCCAGCAGCTTACGCATTGATCAGCCCCAGCATTTT
>-|few|TRBJ1-2|TRBV2
CASKSTGDYGYTF
TGTGCCAGCAAATCGACAGGAGACTATGGCTACACCTTC
>-|many|TRBJ2-1|TRBV10-3
CAISERGNEQFF
TGTGCCATCAGTGAACGGGGCAATGAGCAGTTCTTC
>-|many|TRBJ2-1|TRBV7-6
CASSLAGVPSSYNEQFF
TGTGCCAGCAGCTTAGCCGGGGTTCCAAGCTCCTACAATGAGCAGTTCTTC
>TRBD1|-|TRBJ2-1|TRBV12-5
CASGSPGGRNKQFF
TGTGCTAGTGGTTCGCCAGGGGGCAGGAATAAGCAGTTCTTC
>-|once|TRBJ1-4|TRBV19
CASTQDAFEKLFF
TGTGCCAGTACACAAGACGCTTTTGAAAAACTGTTTTTT
>TRBD2|few|TRBJ2-3|TRBV4-3
CASSQEVASGLPTDTQYF
TGCGCCAGCAGCCAAGAAGTGGCTAGCGGTCTCCCCACAGATACGCAGTATTTT
>-|-|TRBJ2-5|TRBV14
CASSPLGLYQETQYF
TGTGCCAGCAGCCCCCTCGGACTATACCAAGAGACCCAGTACTTC
>-|-|TRBJ1-1|TRBV28
CASISGGAGGTEAFF
TGTGCCAGCATCAGCGGGGGGGCCGGTGGCACTGAAGCTTTCTTT
>-|many|TRBJ1-2|TRBV30
CAWTYGGYGYTF
TGTGCCTGGACTTACGGGGGGTATGGCTACACCTTC
>TRBD2|-|TRBJ2-5|TRBV20-1
CSARPTGGGFRGTQYF
TGCAGTGCTAGGCCCACGGGCGGGGGGTTCCGGGGGACCCAGTACTTC
>-|-|TRBJ2-7|TRBV6-5
CASSYDSSYEQCF
TGTGCCAGCAGTTACGACAGCTCCTACGAGCAGTGCTTC
>TRBD2|-|TRBJ2-3|TRBV6-4
CASSDASGRTDTQYF
TGTGCCAGCAGTGACGCTAGCGGGAGGACAGATACGCAGTATTTT
>-|few|TRBJ2-2|TRBV7-3
CASSLSLDRLDTGELFF
TGTGCCAGCAGCTTATCCCTGGACAGACTCGACACCGGGGAGCTGTTTTTT
>TRBD2|many|TRBJ2-1|TRBV5-1
CASSLGGTSGTEQFF
TGCGCCAGCAGCTTGGGAGGGACTAGCGGGACCGAGCAGTTCTTC
>TRBD2|few|TRBJ2-1|TRBV24-1
CPTSASGRFNEQFF
TGTCCCACCAGTGCTAGCGGGAGATTTAATGAGCAGTTCTTC